The clone carrying this TCR beta chain was counted many times. Its antigen is unidentified. The authors incorporated unique molecular identifiers into the TCR beta cDNA libraries. TCRdb processed the PCR reads anew with MiXCR; each CDR3 protein has one entry. Found here are about 770,000 distinct CDR3 sequences, 40% to 55% of them singletons; the top ten hold roughly 4.4%. The CDR3 is 15 amino acids. The germline CDR1 and CDR2 sequences are MNHNS and SASEGT. With 5 bases clipped from V and 4 bases from J, the junction kept 4 bases outside the gene matches. This entry is derived from a study of post-analysis software for immune sequencing data. Study-wide background: The disease courses covered relapsing-remitting, secondary progressive and progressive-relapsing multiple sclerosis. General study points: Compared against controls, patients with multiple sclerosis displayed significantly lower normalized Chao1 diversity. Controls showed lower frequencies than patients for a handful of TRBV segments, and TRBV5-6, TRBV5-1 and TRBV20-1 were among these.

This clonotype originated in a girl aged 5-17 years with multiple sclerosis. The sequenced sample consisted of blood. The chain employs TRBV6-1 and TRBJ2-3; 12 bases line up with TRBD2. The CDR3 nucleotides read TGTGCCAGCAGTCCTCTAGCGGGAGGGGCAGATACGCAGTATTTT. It codes for CASSPLAGGADTQYF.